The source of this T cell receptor (beta chain) is a study of T cell repertoires in ileal Crohn's disease. Assay used: immunoSEQ multiplex PCR; TCRdb lists only in-frame clones, some missing. The sample has about 60,000 clones, roughly 89% seen once. Time point of the sample: neoterminal ileum biopsy at postoperative endoscopy, about 6 months after surgery. Unmatched junction bases numbered 4, after V lost 1 base and J lost 2 bases. CDR1 MGHRA and CDR2 YSYEKL come from the germline V gene. The CDR3 length is 15 residues. For this clone: Different DNA sequences within this sample yield the same CDR3.

This sequence was found in an adult with Crohn's disease. The sequenced material came from ileal tissue. The chain links TRBV4-1 to TRBJ1-2, with 7 bases aligning to TRBD1. In nucleotides, the CDR3 is TGCGCCAGCAGCCAAGGAGGGGGCTCGAACTATGGCTACACCTTC. It specifies CASSQGGGSNYGYTF.